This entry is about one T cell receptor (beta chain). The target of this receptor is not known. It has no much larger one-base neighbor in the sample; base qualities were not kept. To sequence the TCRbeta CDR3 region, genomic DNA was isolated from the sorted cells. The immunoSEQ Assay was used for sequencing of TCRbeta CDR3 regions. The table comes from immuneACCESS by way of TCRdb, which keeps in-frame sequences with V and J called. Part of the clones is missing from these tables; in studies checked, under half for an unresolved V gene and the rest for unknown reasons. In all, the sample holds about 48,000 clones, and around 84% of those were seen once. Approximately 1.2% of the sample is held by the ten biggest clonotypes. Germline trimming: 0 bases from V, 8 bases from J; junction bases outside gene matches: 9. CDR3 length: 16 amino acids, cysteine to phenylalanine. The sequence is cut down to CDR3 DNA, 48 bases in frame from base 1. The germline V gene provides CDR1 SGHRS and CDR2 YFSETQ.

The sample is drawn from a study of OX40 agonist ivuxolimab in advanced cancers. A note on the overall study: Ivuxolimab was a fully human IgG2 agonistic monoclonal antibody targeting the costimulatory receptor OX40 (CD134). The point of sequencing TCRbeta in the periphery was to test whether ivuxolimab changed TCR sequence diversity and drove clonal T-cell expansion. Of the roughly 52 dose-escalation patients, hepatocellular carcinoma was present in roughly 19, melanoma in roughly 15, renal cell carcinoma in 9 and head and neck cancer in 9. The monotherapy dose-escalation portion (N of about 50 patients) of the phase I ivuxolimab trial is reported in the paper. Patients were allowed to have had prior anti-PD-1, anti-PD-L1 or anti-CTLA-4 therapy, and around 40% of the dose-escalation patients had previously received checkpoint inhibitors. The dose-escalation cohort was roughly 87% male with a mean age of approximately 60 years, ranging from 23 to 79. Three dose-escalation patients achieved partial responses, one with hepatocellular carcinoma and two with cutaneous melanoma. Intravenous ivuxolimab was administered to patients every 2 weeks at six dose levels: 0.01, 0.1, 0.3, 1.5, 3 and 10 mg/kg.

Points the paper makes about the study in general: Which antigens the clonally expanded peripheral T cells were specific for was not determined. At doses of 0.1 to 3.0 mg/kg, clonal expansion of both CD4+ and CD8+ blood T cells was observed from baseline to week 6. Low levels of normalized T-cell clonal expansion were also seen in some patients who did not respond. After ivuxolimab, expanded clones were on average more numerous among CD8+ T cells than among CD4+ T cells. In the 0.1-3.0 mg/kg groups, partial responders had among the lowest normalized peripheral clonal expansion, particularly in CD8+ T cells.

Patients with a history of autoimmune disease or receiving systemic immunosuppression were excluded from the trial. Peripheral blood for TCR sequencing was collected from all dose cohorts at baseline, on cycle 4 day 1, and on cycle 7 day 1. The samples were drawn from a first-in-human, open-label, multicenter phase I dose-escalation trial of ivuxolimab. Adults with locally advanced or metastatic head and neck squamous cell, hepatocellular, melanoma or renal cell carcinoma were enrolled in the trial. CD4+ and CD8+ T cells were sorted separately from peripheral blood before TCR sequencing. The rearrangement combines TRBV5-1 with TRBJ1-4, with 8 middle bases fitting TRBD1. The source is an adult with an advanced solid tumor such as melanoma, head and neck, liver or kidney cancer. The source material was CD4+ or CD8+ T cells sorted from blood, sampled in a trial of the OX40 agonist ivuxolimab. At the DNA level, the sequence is TGCGCCAGCAGCTTGGAAGGACAGGGTGGAGGCGAAAAACTGTTTTTT. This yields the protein CASSLEGQGGGEKLFF. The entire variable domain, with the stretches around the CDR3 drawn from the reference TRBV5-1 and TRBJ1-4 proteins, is KAGVTQTPRYLIKTRGQQVTLSCSPISGHRSVSWYQQTPGQGLQFLFEYFSETQRNKGNFPGRFSGRQFSNSRSEMNVSTLELGDSALYLCASSLEGQGGGEKLFFGSGTQLSVL.